This T cell receptor (beta chain) was identified in a study of tumor-infiltrating lymphocytes in localized non-small cell lung cancer. Measured with immunoSEQ multiplex PCR; TCRdb has only the in-frame clones, and not every one. Among around 13,000 clones, approximately 85% were seen once, and the ten largest hold 3.7%. Germline V gene lookup returns CDR1 ENHRY and CDR2 SYGVKD. The CDR3 contains 16 residues. Unmatched junction bases numbered 9, after V lost 4 bases and J lost 3 bases. The sequence came from a human donor with non-small cell lung cancer. V is TRBV10-3 and J is TRBJ2-3; 8 positions match TRBD2. The sample consisted of uninvolved lung tissue not adjacent to the tumor. The CDR3 bases are TGTGCCATCAGTGGGGGGGTAGCGGGATGGACAGATACGCAGTATTTT. This codes for CAISGGVAGWTDTQYF.